These 32 T cell receptor beta chains originate from one sample sequenced in a study of T cell responses to AZD1222 COVID-19 vaccine. TCRdb's copy holds only in-frame clones and misses some; the assay was immunoSEQ multiplex PCR. The sample includes approximately 160,000 clones, just over 90% of them seen just once. Material: peripheral blood, obtained on day 0 of AZD1222 vaccination. Every receptor here comes from an adult in good health.

The chain couples TRBV4-1 to TRBJ2-7; D ambiguous. The germline gives CDR1 MGHRA, CDR2 YSYEKL. This CDR3 has 13 amino acids. V lost 5 bases to trimming and J lost 5 bases, with 13 bases between them. The CDR3 reads CASSLSTAHEQYF. CDR3 sequence (DNA): TGCGCCAGCAGCTTGAGTACTGCCCACGAGCAGTACTTC.

This clone was picked up one time. This chain links TRBV23-1 with TRBJ1-1; the D gene is possibly TRBD1 (6 bases). TRBV23-1 is filed as an ORF, its function uncertain. Trimming stripped 0 bases from V and 0 bases from J, with 26 bases between. The CDR3 sequence is 21 residues long. The CDR3: CASSQSIFFLGAEPLNTEAFF. DNA for the CDR3: TGCGCCAGCAGTCAATCTATCTTTTTCCTGGGGGCCGAACCCTTGAACACTGAAGCTTTCTTT.

The chain couples TRBV21-1 to TRBJ2-1; the table's D gene call, TRBD1, was not cross checked with the DNA. TRBV21-1 is deemed a pseudogene. This CDR3 has 13 residues. In nucleotides, the CDR3 is TGTGCCAGCAGCCAGGGGGACGGCAATGAGCAGTTCTTC. Its protein product is CASSQGDGNEQFF.

The chain couples TRBV6-5 to TRBJ1-2, with D hard to call. The V end lost 7 bases, the J end lost 4 bases, and 13 bases lay between the germline ends. The length of the CDR3 is 13 residues. CDR1 is MNHEY, CDR2 SVGAGI, per germline. This chain's CDR3 is CASKASNSYGYTF. The DNA of the CDR3 is TGTGCCAGCAAGGCCAGCAACTCCTATGGCTACACCTTC.

In this sample, this clone turned up once. This chain uses TRBV21-1 with TRBJ1-5; the listed D gene, TRBD1, was not tested against the DNA. TRBV21-1 counts as a pseudogene. The CDR3 loop spans 18 amino acids. DNA of the CDR3: TGTGCCAGCTGCCCGGCCCAAGGGGATCTATATAGCAATCAGCCCCAGCATTTT. This translates into CASCPAQGDLYSNQPQHF.

In this sample, this clone turned up once. The chain uses TRBV23-1 and TRBJ1-4; no firm D call. TRBV23-1 carries the ORF label, with uncertain function. CDR3 size: 16 residues. V dropped 2 bases and J dropped 0 bases, with 10 bases sitting between them. In nucleotides, the CDR3 is TGCGCCAGCAGTCAAAGGTTACAGTCAACTAATGAAAAACTGTTTTTT. Translating gives CASSQRLQSTNEKLFF.

This sequence joins TRBV7-8 and TRBJ1-4; 9 bases are a match to TRBD1. The germline CDR1 and CDR2 sequences are SGHVS and FQNEAQ. The CDR3 loop spans 17 amino acids. The trim removed 0 bases at V and 8 bases at J, leaving 10 bases unmatched. CDR3 sequence (DNA): TGTGCCAGCAGCTTAGCCTCGGGACAGGGAACCCTGGAAAAACTGTTTTTT. This codes for CASSLASGQGTLEKLFF.

The chain couples TRBV6-5 to TRBJ2-7; weak D call: TRBD1 (6 bases). Trimming took off 6 bases at V and 3 bases at J, with 15 bases between the two ends. The CDR3 has 14 amino acids. In germline, CDR1 is MNHEY, CDR2 SVGAGI. In DNA, the CDR3 is TGTGCCAGCAGCCACGAGACAGGAGTCTACGAGCAGTACTTC. Its translation is CASSHETGVYEQYF.

The V and J genes are TRBV27 and TRBJ2-1; weak D call: TRBD2 (6 bases). The CDR3 totals 11 residues. Trimming stripped 6 bases from V and 12 bases from J, with 12 bases between. Germline V gives CDR1 MNHEY, CDR2 SMNVEV (reference sequence). This CDR3 reads CASSPKEGQFF. CDR3 DNA: TGTGCCAGCAGCCCAAAGGAGGGGCAGTTCTTC.

The chain couples TRBV4-1 to TRBJ1-1; possibly TRBD1 for D (6 bases). V lost 4 bases and J lost 1, with 10 bases in between. The CDR3 runs to 14 residues. The V gene's germline CDR1 is MGHRA and CDR2 YSYEKL. DNA for the CDR3: TGCGCCAGCAGCCGTGTAGGGGGGAACACTGAAGCTTTCTTT. This sequence encodes CASSRVGGNTEAFF.

The chain is built from TRBV28 and TRBJ1-4; D gene uncertain. CDR3 size: 16 residues. The germline gives CDR1 MDHEN, CDR2 SYDVKM. The V gene lost 7 bases and the J gene lost 3 bases, with 18 bases spanning the gap. This CDR3 is CASTNGPGMANEKLFF. The DNA for the CDR3 is TGTGCCAGCACCAACGGTCCGGGGATGGCTAATGAAAAACTGTTTTTT.

CDR3 in DNA: TGCAGCGTTGAAGGGTCGAGACTAGCGGGGAATGAGCAGTTCTTC. Protein product: CSVEGSRLAGNEQFF. The chain has TRBV29-1 and TRBJ2-1, with 11 positions matching TRBD2. After removal of 1 base from V and 7 bases from J, the junction contained 6 bases not matched to a gene. This CDR3 has 15 amino acids. In germline, CDR1 is SQVTM, CDR2 ANQGSEA.

The chain employs TRBV14 and TRBJ1-6; D is uncertain. V was trimmed by 4 bases and J by 12 bases, leaving 10 bases between them. The length of the CDR3 is 12 residues. CDR1 and CDR2 from the germline V gene are SGHDN and FVKESK. The CDR3 loop reads CASSLRPGPLHF. The CDR3 DNA reads TGTGCCAGCAGCCTCCGACCGGGACCCCTCCACTTT.

This chain uses TRBV27 with TRBJ1-1; tentatively, D is TRBD1 (5 bases). The CDR3 is made up of 14 amino acids. Germline V gene lookup returns CDR1 MNHEY and CDR2 SMNVEV (reference sequence). V was cut by 10 bases and J by 4 bases, with 19 bases left in between. The CDR3 sequence is CAITQGLIITEAFF. In DNA form, the CDR3 reads TGTGCCATCACCCAGGGCTTAATTATCACTGAAGCTTTCTTT.

The rearrangement links TRBV19 to TRBJ1-5; 9 nucleotides align to TRBD1. The junction had 4 bases not matched to a gene; V was cut back by 3 bases and J by 4 bases. The V gene's germline CDR1 is LNHDA and CDR2 SQIVND (reference sequence). The CDR3 is made up of 15 amino acids. The CDR3 region has the DNA TGTGCCAGTAGTATTTTGACAGGGGGGAATCAGCCCCAGCATTTT. It translates to CASSILTGGNQPQHF.

This clone has just a few counts. This chain connects TRBV7-2 to TRBJ2-5, with D tentatively TRBD2 (7 bases). The CDR3 has 13 amino acids. Trimming shortened V by 4 bases and J by 9 bases, and 15 bases separated the two germline ends. Germline V gives CDR1 SGHTA, CDR2 FQGNSA. CDR3 bases: TGTGCCAGCAGCTCCCCGGGGGGCACGGCCCAGTACTTC. Its protein is CASSSPGGTAQYF.

This chain connects TRBV18 to TRBJ1-2, with D uncertain. The V end lost 2 bases, the J end lost 2 bases, and 18 bases lay between the germline ends. This CDR3 is built from 17 residues. CDR1 and CDR2 (germline): KGHSH, LQKENI. The CDR3, as DNA: TGTGCCAGCTCACCATACGCCGGCAGGCCCCCCAACTATGGCTACACCTTC. This translates into CASSPYAGRPPNYGYTF.

The CDR3 DNA sequence: TGTGCCAGCAGCCAAGATCGTTTACACTACGAGCAGTACTTC. Its translation is CASSQDRLHYEQYF. The V call is TRBV14, the J call TRBJ2-7; D is ambiguous. V was trimmed by 0 bases and J by 3 bases, leaving 9 bases between them. CDR3 length equals 14 residues. The germline CDR1 and CDR2 sequences are SGHDN and FVKESK.

The rearrangement uses TRBV5-4 and TRBJ1-6; TRBD1 might be the D (5 bases). Trimming removed 4 bases from V and 7 bases from J, with 9 bases in between. Germline CDR1 SGHNT, CDR2 YYREEE (reference sequence). The CDR3 covers 13 residues. Written as DNA, the CDR3 is TGTGCCAGCAGCGGGGACGGGAATTCACCCCTCCACTTT. It specifies CASSGDGNSPLHF.

This chain connects TRBV7-2 to TRBJ1-5; perhaps TRBD1 as D (6 bases). In germline, CDR1 is SGHTA, CDR2 FQGNSA. V was pared by 5 bases and J by 0 bases, with 11 bases between. The CDR3 spans 15 residues. The CDR3 sequence: CASSPDRLSNQPQHF. The CDR3 nucleotides read TGTGCCAGCAGCCCCGACAGGCTTAGCAATCAGCCCCAGCATTTT.

The CDR3 spells CASSRRKAEISTDTQYF. The CDR3 coding sequence is TGTGCCAGCAGCCGTCGGAAGGCAGAGATTAGCACAGATACGCAGTATTTT. The rearrangement links TRBV11-3 to TRBJ2-3, with unresolved D. V dropped 5 bases and J dropped 0 bases, with 18 bases sitting between them. The CDR3 sequence is 17 residues long. Germline lookup yields CDR1 SGHNT and CDR2 YENEEA.

The chain has TRBV5-1 and TRBJ1-2; D gene unclear. Trimming cost V 0 bases and J 8 bases, with 8 bases left between them. This CDR3 has 12 amino acids. Per germline, CDR1 SGHRS and CDR2 YFSETQ. CDR3: CASSLDRLGYTF. The CDR3 nucleotides read TGCGCCAGCAGCTTGGACCGTTTAGGCTACACCTTC.

This rearrangement joins TRBV7-2 to TRBJ1-5; no definite D call. V shed 1 base and J shed 6 bases, with 7 bases lying between them. The CDR3 runs 13 residues. Per the germline V gene, CDR1 is SGHTA and CDR2 is FQGNSA. As DNA, the CDR3 is TGTGCCAGCAGCTTAGTGGTGGGTCAGCCCCAGCATTTT. Translated, it gives CASSLVVGQPQHF.

About this clone: Other nucleotide sequences from this sample produce the same CDR3. The chain is built from TRBV7-2 and TRBJ1-2, with TRBD1 identical over 7 bases. The V gene end was trimmed by 0 bases and the J gene end by 6 bases; junction bases not matched to a gene: 7. The CDR3 extends over 15 amino acids. The V gene's germline CDR1 is SGHTA and CDR2 FQGNSA. DNA for the CDR3: TGTGCCAGCAGCTTAGCGTTGAGACAGGGCAATGGCTACACCTTC. It codes for CASSLALRQGNGYTF.

The chain is built from TRBV7-3 and TRBJ2-3; TRBD2 matches 10 bases. The V segment lost 0 bases and the J segment 10 bases; nucleotides outside the gene matches: 7. This CDR3 has 15 residues. Germline CDR1 and CDR2: SGHTA and FQGTGA. The CDR3 spells CASSLTSGGPIPQYF. The CDR3 region has the DNA TGTGCCAGCAGCTTAACTAGCGGGGGGCCCATTCCGCAGTATTTT.

For this clone: Other DNA sequences within the sample encode an identical CDR3. The V and J genes are TRBV6-2 or TRBV6-3 and TRBJ1-5, with a weak D call TRBD1 (5 bases). The germline V gene encodes CDR1 MNHEY and CDR2 SVGEGT. With 5 bases removed from V and 0 bases from J, the gap between germline ends came to 11 bases. This CDR3 has 15 amino acids. The CDR3 is CASSLTGLSNQPQHF. The CDR3 DNA reads as TGTGCCAGCAGTCTAACAGGACTTAGCAATCAGCCCCAGCATTTT.

The genes are TRBV19 and TRBJ1-4; TRBD1 might be the D (5 bases). CDR1 LNHDA and CDR2 SQIVND come from the germline V gene (reference sequence). The V end was cut by 3 bases, the J end by 8 bases, with 13 bases between. This CDR3 comprises 14 residues. The CDR3 protein is CASSMSGLSEKLFF. CDR3 DNA sequence: TGTGCCAGTAGTATGTCAGGGCTGTCGGAAAAACTGTTTTTT.

J is TRBJ2-7 and V is TRBV25-1; unclear D gene. In germline, CDR1 is MGHDK, CDR2 SYGVNS. Between the trimmed V and J ends, which lost 1 base and 12 bases, there was a span of 7 bases. The CDR3 has 10 residues. CDR3 residues: CASSESTPYF. CDR3 DNA sequence: TGTGCCAGCAGTGAATCTACTCCGTACTTC.

This clone has a handful of counts. The CDR3 protein is CASSSMKDAGDYNQPQHF. The DNA of the CDR3 is TGTGCCAGCAGCTCTATGAAGGATGCAGGGGACTACAATCAGCCCCAGCATTTT. The gene calls are TRBV5-6 and TRBJ1-5; D might be TRBD1 (6 bases). In germline, CDR1 is SGHDT, CDR2 YYEEEE. V was cut by 3 bases and J by 3 bases, with 22 bases left in between. This CDR3 comprises 18 residues.

This rearrangement joins TRBV9 to TRBJ1-2, with D uncertain. The V gene's germline CDR1 is SGDLS and CDR2 YYNGEE. Trimming shortened V by 4 bases and J by 8 bases, and 18 bases separated the two germline ends. The CDR3 covers 14 residues. The CDR3 nucleotides are TGTGCCAGCAGCAGCTACAACACAGTGGGCGGCTACACCTTC. This translates into CASSSYNTVGGYTF.

This chain uses TRBV19 with TRBJ1-5, with TRBD1 identical over 7 bases. The CDR3 covers 18 residues. V was pared by 3 bases and J by 4 bases, with 15 bases of the junction left unmatched. Germline V gene lookup returns CDR1 LNHDA and CDR2 SQIVND (reference sequence). Written as DNA, the CDR3 is TGTGCCAGTAGTATTCTATCAGGAGGGGGCCTAGCGAATCAGCCCCAGCATTTT. Translating gives CASSILSGGGLANQPQHF.

The chain joins TRBV7-2 to TRBJ2-3; D unresolved. This CDR3 is 12 amino acids long. V lost 0 bases to trimming and J lost 6 bases, with 4 bases between them. CDR1 is SGHTA, CDR2 FQGNSA, per germline. Here the CDR3 reads CASSLASDTQYF. CDR3 sequence (DNA): TGTGCCAGCAGCTTAGCTAGCGATACGCAGTATTTT.